This T cell receptor (beta chain) stems from a study of T cells in Graves' hyperthyroidism and ophthalmopathy. Study findings and constraints: Researchers found most expanded thyroid clonotypes above 0.001 in blood as well.

This clonotype was seen a handful of times. The antigen remains undetermined. TCR beta CDR3 regions were amplified from RNA. First-round RT-PCR with HTBI primers amplified the TCR CDR3 region. TCRdb called the multiplex PCR reads again in MiXCR, with one record for every CDR3 protein. The table shows about 620,000 distinct CDR3 sequences, with 16% occurring only once. V lost 7 bases and J lost 5; bases outside the gene matches: 9. CDR3 size: 14 residues. Germline V gene lookup returns CDR1 MNHEY and CDR2 SVGEGT. The chain links TRBV6-2 or TRBV6-3 to TRBJ2-7, with TRBD1 matching 9 bases. The receptor was derived from a woman aged 25 to 39 with Graves' hyperthyroidism. The specimen was blood. The CDR3 sequence is CASNPGQGLNEQYF. CDR3 nucleotide sequence: TGTGCCAGCAACCCGGGACAGGGTTTAAACGAGCAGTACTTC.